This T cell receptor beta chain was recovered during a study of shared clonotypes between healthy human individuals. Libraries were prepared by immunoSEQ multiplex PCR; TCRdb keeps only in-frame clonotypes and omits some of them. The table lists over 850,000 clones, 75% to 80% of them singletons. Points from the study as a whole: What limited the represented genetic and exposure-history diversity was the small number of donors. Clonotypes which were not shared had lower generation probabilities than clonotypes that all four donors shared. A generally larger estimated richness was seen in naive subsets than in memory subsets.

With respect to this clone: As yet, its antigen is unknown.

Looked up from germline, CDR1 is SGHAT and CDR2 is FQNNGV. This CDR3 region has 16 residues. The V end was cut by 2 bases, the J end by 6 bases, with 17 bases between. Sequenced sample: memory CD4+ T cells from PBMCs. Described subset: CD45RA-negative fraction. V is TRBV11-2 and J is TRBJ2-4; tentative D call: TRBD2 (7 bases). This clonotype was obtained from a man aged 18 to 30 in good health. Some clones in this sample may be carry-over from other donors' samples. CDR3 in DNA: TGTGCCAGCAGCTTATCATTCGGGGGGCAGGGAAACATTCAGTACTTC. This gives the protein CASSLSFGGQGNIQYF. The variable domain in full, completed from reference TRBV11-2 and TRBJ2-4, reads EAGVAQSPRYKIIEKRQSVAFWCNPISGHATLYWYQQILGQGPKLLIQFQNNGVVDDSQLPKDRFSAERLKGVDSTLKIQPAKLEDSAVYLCASSLSFGGQGNIQYFGAGTRLSVL.